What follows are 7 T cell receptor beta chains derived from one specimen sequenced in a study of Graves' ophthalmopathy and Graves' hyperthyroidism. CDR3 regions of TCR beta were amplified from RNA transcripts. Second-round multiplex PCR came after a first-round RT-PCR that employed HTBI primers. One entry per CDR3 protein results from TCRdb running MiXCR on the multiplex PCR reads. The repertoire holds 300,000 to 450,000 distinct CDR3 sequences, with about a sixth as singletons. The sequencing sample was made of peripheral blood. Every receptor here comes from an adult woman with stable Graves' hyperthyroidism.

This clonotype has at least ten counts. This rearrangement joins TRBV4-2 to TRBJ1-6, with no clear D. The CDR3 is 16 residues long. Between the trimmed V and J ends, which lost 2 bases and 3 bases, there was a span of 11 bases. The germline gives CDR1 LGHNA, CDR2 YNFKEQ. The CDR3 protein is CASSQRQDYYNSPLHF. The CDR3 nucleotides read TGTGCCAGCAGCCAACGTCAGGACTACTATAATTCACCCCTCCACTTT.

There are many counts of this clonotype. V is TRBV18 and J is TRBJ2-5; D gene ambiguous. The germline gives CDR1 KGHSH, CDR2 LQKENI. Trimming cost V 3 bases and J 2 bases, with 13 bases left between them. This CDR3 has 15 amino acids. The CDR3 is CASSPTERRQETQYF. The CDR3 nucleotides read TGTGCCAGCTCACCCACGGAGCGACGGCAAGAGACCCAGTACTTC.

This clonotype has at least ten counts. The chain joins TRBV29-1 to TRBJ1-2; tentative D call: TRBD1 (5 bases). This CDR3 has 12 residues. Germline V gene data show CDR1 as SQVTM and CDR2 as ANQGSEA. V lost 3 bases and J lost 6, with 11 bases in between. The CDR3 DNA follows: TGCAGCGTTGATCGGCAGGGTAATGGCTACACCTTC. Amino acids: CSVDRQGNGYTF.

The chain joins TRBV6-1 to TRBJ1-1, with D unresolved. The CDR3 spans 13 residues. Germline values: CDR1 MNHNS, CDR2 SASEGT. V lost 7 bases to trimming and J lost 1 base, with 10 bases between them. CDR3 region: CASTLNKNTEAFF. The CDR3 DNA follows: TGTGCCAGCACACTCAACAAGAACACTGAAGCTTTCTTT.

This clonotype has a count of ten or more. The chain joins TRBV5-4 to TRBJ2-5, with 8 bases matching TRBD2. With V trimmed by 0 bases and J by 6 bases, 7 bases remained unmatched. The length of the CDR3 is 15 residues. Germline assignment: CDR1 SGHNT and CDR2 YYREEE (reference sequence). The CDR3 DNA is TGTGCCAGCAGCTTGGACACCGGGAGGGGGAAGACCCAGTACTTC. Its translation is CASSLDTGRGKTQYF. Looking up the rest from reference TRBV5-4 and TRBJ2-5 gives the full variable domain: ETGVTQSPTHLIKTRGQQVTLRCSSQSGHNTVSWYQQALGQGPQFIFQYYREEENGRGNFPPRFSGLQFPNYSSELNVNALELDDSALYLCASSLDTGRGKTQYFGPGTRLLVL.

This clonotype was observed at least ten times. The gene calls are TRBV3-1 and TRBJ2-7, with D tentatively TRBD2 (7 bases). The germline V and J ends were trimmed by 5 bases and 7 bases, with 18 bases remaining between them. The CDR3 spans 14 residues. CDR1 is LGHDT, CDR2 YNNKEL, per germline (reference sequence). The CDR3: CASSKDGGRREQYF. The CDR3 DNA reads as TGTGCCAGCAGCAAGGACGGGGGGCGTAGAGAGCAGTACTTC.

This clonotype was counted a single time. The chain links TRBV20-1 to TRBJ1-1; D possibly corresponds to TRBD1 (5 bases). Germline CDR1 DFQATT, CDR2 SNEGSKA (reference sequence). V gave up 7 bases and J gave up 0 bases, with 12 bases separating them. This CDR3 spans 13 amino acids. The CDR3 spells CSEGTALNTEAFF. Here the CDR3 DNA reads TGCAGTGAAGGGACGGCCTTGAACACTGAAGCTTTCTTT.